What follows is one T cell receptor beta chain and its context. The sample belongs to a study of shared T cell receptors in the human thymus. Clones were read by immunoSEQ multiplex PCR, and TCRdb kept only the in-frame ones, dropping some. The repertoire holds about 660,000 clones, with around 87% as singletons. Germline V CDR1 and CDR2: LNHDA, SQIVND (reference sequence). The V gene lost 11 bases and the J gene lost 5 bases, with 18 bases spanning the gap. This CDR3 contains 13 residues. This sample also appeared in a second study, on human thymus T cells. This second study notes: Healthy Finnish infants undergoing corrective surgery for congenital heart defects were used as donors. Thymic tissue was derived from resections collected during corrective heart surgery. Thymic repertoires of unrelated individuals were reported in related research to overlap highly.

This sequence was found in a boy under three years old with a congenital heart defect. The sequencing input was thymocytes. The V gene is TRBV19, the J gene TRBJ2-5; maybe TRBD2 (7 bases). The CDR3: CASRGGVGETQYF. The DNA of the CDR3 is TGTGCCTCCCGCGGGGGCGTGGGGGAGACCCAGTACTTC.